Listed below are T cell receptor beta chains from one sample, sequenced in a study of blood T cell repertoires in COVID-19. Produced via immunoSEQ multiplex PCR; TCRdb's table is partial and in-frame only. The sample has about 120,000 clones; 80% to 90% are singletons. The sample taken for sequencing was peripheral blood. The receptors here all came from a man between 70 and 80 years old with active or convalescent COVID-19. Each CDR3 is given with its conserved first and last residue. D genes are given only for firm matches. Size is stated for part of the rows, as once, few or many counts, or as a class when the clone is expanded.

>TRBJ2-7|.|TRBV7-2|.
CASSLSYSYEQYF
TGTGCCAGCAGCTTAAGCTACTCCTACGAGCAGTACTTC
>TRBJ1-5|.|TRBV28|TRBD1
CASSLGQGAGQPQHF
TGTGCCAGCAGTTTGGGACAGGGGGCAGGACAGCCCCAGCATTTT
>TRBJ2-3|once|TRBV5-1|TRBD2
CASRPGLAGKQSDTQYF
TGCGCCAGCAGACCTGGACTAGCGGGGAAACAATCAGATACGCAGTATTTT
>TRBJ1-3|.|TRBV5-6|TRBD1
CASSPRSQGANGNTIYF
TGTGCCAGCAGTCCAAGATCACAGGGGGCTAATGGAAACACCATATATTTT
>TRBJ2-2|.|TRBV11-2|TRBD1
CASSPPGTANTGELFF
TGTGCCAGCAGCCCGCCGGGGACAGCGAACACCGGGGAGCTGTTTTTT
>TRBJ2-1|.|TRBV24-1|TRBD1
CATSATGGSYNEQFF
TGTGCCACCAGTGCAACAGGGGGCTCCTACAATGAGCAGTTCTTC
>TRBJ1-4|.|TRBV19|.
CASSIDGRGKGEKLFF
TGTGCCAGTAGTATAGATGGACGGGGAAAGGGTGAAAAACTGTTTTTT
>TRBJ2-3|.|TRBV28|TRBD2
CASSFASGRGTDTQYF
TGTGCCAGCAGTTTCGCTAGCGGGAGGGGCACAGATACGCAGTATTTT
>TRBJ1-5|.|TRBV6-1|TRBD1
CASSGQLGTGGLGNQPQHF
TGTGCCAGCAGTGGGCAACTTGGGACAGGGGGCCTGGGCAATCAGCCCCAGCATTTT
>TRBJ2-1|.|TRBV13|TRBD1
CASSPRPGQGVNNEQFF
TGTGCCAGCAGCCCGAGACCGGGACAGGGTGTAAACAATGAGCAGTTCTTC
>TRBJ2-1|.|TRBV15|TRBD2
CATSGLAGGPVGNEQFF
TGTGCCACCAGCGGACTAGCGGGAGGGCCGGTAGGCAATGAGCAGTTCTTC
>TRBJ1-2|.|TRBV19|.
CATKTDVNMDRGYTF
TGTGCCACCAAGACAGACGTAAACATGGATCGTGGCTACACCTTC
>TRBJ2-7|.|TRBV4-2|.
CASSQETAEAYEQYF
TGTGCCAGCAGCCAAGAAACAGCGGAGGCCTACGAGCAGTACTTC
>TRBJ1-5|.|TRBV28|TRBD1
CASNTQQGYGQPQHF
TGTGCCAGCAACACCCAACAGGGGTACGGACAGCCCCAGCATTTT
>TRBJ1-3|.|TRBV15|.
CATSSGGDGNTIYF
TGTGCCACCAGCAGTGGGGGGGATGGAAACACCATATATTTT
>TRBJ1-4|.|TRBV2|.
CASGPYLGGDEKLFF
TGTGCCAGCGGTCCCTATCTAGGGGGGGATGAAAAACTGTTTTTT
>TRBJ1-2|.|TRBV6-5|.
CASRPSGGGGYTF
TGTGCCAGCAGACCGAGTGGGGGGGGTGGCTACACCTTC
>TRBJ1-3|.|TRBV2|.
CASLRVGGNTIYF
TGTGCCAGCCTGAGGGTTGGGGGAAACACCATATATTTT
>TRBJ1-6|once|TRBV6-5|.
CASQEVNSPLHF
TGTGCCAGCCAGGAGGTTAATTCACCCCTCCACTTT
>TRBJ1-1|.|TRBV27|.
CASSYLDRYTEAFF
TGTGCCAGCAGTTACCTCGACAGGTACACTGAAGCTTTCTTT
>TRBJ2-1|once|TRBV29-1|TRBD2
CSVEPGTSGYNEQFF
TGCAGCGTTGAACCCGGGACTAGCGGGTACAATGAGCAGTTCTTC
>TRBJ1-2|.|TRBV6-5|.
CASSYSSGNYGYTF
TGTGCCAGCAGTTACTCATCGGGGAACTATGGCTACACCTTC
>TRBJ2-3|.|TRBV30|.
CAWSLTRGLSTDTQYF
TGTGCCTGGAGCCTAACCAGGGGCTTGAGCACAGATACGCAGTATTTT
>TRBJ1-6|.|TRBV6-5|.
CASSPPRGNNSPLHF
TGTGCCAGCAGTCCCCCCAGGGGAAATAATTCACCCCTCCACTTT
>TRBJ1-3|once|TRBV28|TRBD1
CASSSVDQGASGNTIYF
TGTGCCAGCAGTTCCGTCGACCAGGGGGCTTCTGGAAACACCATATATTTT
>TRBJ1-1|.|TRBV12-3/TRBV12-4|.
CASSLRSDSEAFF
TGTGCCAGCAGTTTACGGTCGGACAGTGAAGCTTTCTTT
>TRBJ2-1|once|TRBV5-1|TRBD1
CASSLADRDLNEQFF
TGCGCCAGCAGCTTGGCGGACAGGGATCTCAATGAGCAGTTCTTC
>TRBJ1-2|.|TRBV7-9|.
CASTETAGNYGYTF
TGTGCCAGCACCGAAACTGCCGGGAACTATGGCTACACCTTC
>TRBJ2-1|.|TRBV28|.
CASSSQGVAFF
TGTGCCAGCAGTTCACAGGGTGTTGCGTTCTTC
>TRBJ1-5|.|TRBV13|.
CASSLGQLVQPQHF
TGTGCCAGCAGCCTCGGACAGCTGGTACAGCCCCAGCATTTT
>TRBJ2-7|.|TRBV9|TRBD2
CASSGSGKRNYEQYF
TGTGCCAGCAGCGGTAGCGGGAAGCGGAACTACGAGCAGTACTTC
>TRBJ1-2|.|TRBV2|TRBD1
CASSEPRDSYGYTF
TGTGCCAGCAGTGAACCCCGGGACAGCTATGGCTACACCTTC
>TRBJ1-4|once|TRBV3-1/TRBV3-2|.
CASSQGRGEKLFF
TGTGCCAGCAGCCAAGGCAGAGGTGAAAAACTGTTTTTT
>TRBJ2-1|.|TRBV19|TRBD2
CASSSLAGEQEQFF
TGTGCCAGTAGTTCACTAGCGGGAGAACAGGAGCAGTTCTTC
>TRBJ2-5|.|TRBV27|.
CASNPRSGLGETQYF
TGTGCCAGCAACCCGCGGTCGGGACTGGGAGAGACCCAGTACTTC
>TRBJ2-5|.|TRBV5-1|.
CASSSQGGETQYF
TGCGCCAGCAGCTCTCAGGGTGGAGAGACCCAGTACTTC
>TRBJ2-7|.|TRBV27|TRBD1
CASSLSGDSAYEQYF
TGTGCCAGCAGTTTATCGGGGGACAGTGCCTACGAGCAGTACTTC
>TRBJ1-1|.|TRBV10-2|.
CASSVLKPYRVGGTEAFF
TGCGCCAGCAGTGTATTGAAACCTTACAGGGTTGGCGGCACTGAAGCTTTCTTT
>TRBJ2-6|.|TRBV6-5|.
CASSYSTTGANVLTF
TGTGCCAGCAGTTACTCGACTACTGGGGCCAACGTCCTGACTTTC
>TRBJ1-2|.|TRBV9|TRBD1
CASSVAGQGNYGYTF
TGTGCCAGCAGCGTAGCGGGACAGGGGAACTATGGCTACACCTTC
>TRBJ2-7|few|TRBV15|TRBD2
CATSSVITTSGRPHEQYF
TGTGCCACCAGCAGTGTCATTACCACTAGCGGACGTCCCCACGAGCAGTACTTC